Listed below are T cell receptor beta chains from one sample, sequenced in a study of blood T cell repertoires in COVID-19. Repertoires were generated with immunoSEQ multiplex PCR, while TCRdb's copy carries only in-frame clones and drops some. Of roughly 86,000 clones in the sample, approximately 86% were seen once. The sequenced material came from peripheral blood. These receptors all come from a middle-aged man with active or convalescent COVID-19. Each CDR3 is given with its conserved first and last residue. Each record gives: V gene, J gene, clone size, D gene, CDR3 DNA, CDR3 protein. The D gene is left open where the match is weak. For some rows the clone size is stated as once, few or many, or as a class when expanded; others skip it.

TRBV5-4,TRBJ2-3,.,TRBD1,TGTGCCAGCAGCCTCACTCGGGACAGGACCACAGATACGCAGTATTTT,CASSLTRDRTTDTQYF
TRBV29-1,TRBJ1-4,.,TRBD1,TGCAGCGTTGCCGACAGGGGCGGCGAAAAACTGTTTTTT,CSVADRGGEKLFF
TRBV28,TRBJ2-1,.,.,TGTGCCAGCAGTTTCGCGCTAGCTGAGCAGTTCTTC,CASSFALAEQFF
TRBV19,TRBJ1-5,.,.,TGTGCCAGTACCACCCAGGGGAAGGGCAATCAGCCCCAGCATTTT,CASTTQGKGNQPQHF
TRBV6-2/TRBV6-3,TRBJ2-3,once,TRBD2,TGTGCCAGCAGTTACTCTAGCGGGGGCCCCACCGGGACAGATACGCAGTATTTT,CASSYSSGGPTGTDTQYF
TRBV4-1,TRBJ2-2,once,TRBD2,TGCGCCAGCAGCCAGAATAGCGGGGGCCAGAAGTCCGGGGAGCTGTTTTTT,CASSQNSGGQKSGELFF
TRBV9,TRBJ2-5,.,.,TGTGCCAGCAGCCCCTTGATGGACAAACAAGAGACCCAGTACTTC,CASSPLMDKQETQYF
TRBV7-2,TRBJ2-2,.,TRBD2,TGTGCCAGCAGCTTAGACAGCGGGGCCACCGGGGAGCTGTTTTTT,CASSLDSGATGELFF
TRBV28,TRBJ1-4,.,.,TGTGCCAGCAGTCCCGGGGAGACTAATGAAAAACTGTTTTTT,CASSPGETNEKLFF
TRBV2,TRBJ1-1,few,.,TGTGCCAGCAGTGAAGGACAGATCACTGAAGCTTTCTTT,CASSEGQITEAFF
TRBV5-4,TRBJ1-1,.,TRBD1,TGTGCCAGCAGCTTGGACCAGGGGGTAAACACTGAAGCTTTCTTT,CASSLDQGVNTEAFF
TRBV5-1,TRBJ2-1,.,.,TGCGCCAGCAGCGGGGGAACAGGGAACTCCGATCGTTGGCAGTTCTTC,CASSGGTGNSDRWQFF
TRBV4-2,TRBJ2-1,.,.,TGTGCCAGCAGCCAAGATCTTGGCAGGATCTACAATGAGCAGTTCTTC,CASSQDLGRIYNEQFF
TRBV30,TRBJ1-2,.,TRBD1,TGTGCCTGGAGTGGGACAGGGGAAAGCTACACCTTC,CAWSGTGESYTF
TRBV6-5,TRBJ1-5,.,.,TGTGCCAGGGGTCCAGAATCAGGTAGCAATCAGCCCCAGCATTTT,CARGPESGSNQPQHF
TRBV9,TRBJ1-2,.,.,TGTGCCAGCAGCGTAGCTACAGGGTCTAACTATGGCTACACCTTC,CASSVATGSNYGYTF
TRBV6-5,TRBJ1-5,.,TRBD1,TGTGCCAGCAGTTCCGGACAGGGCAATCAGCCCCAGCATTTT,CASSSGQGNQPQHF
TRBV6-6,TRBJ1-4,few,.,TGTGCCAGCAGTTACTCGTCAGGGAAGGGTGAAAAACTGTTTTTT,CASSYSSGKGEKLFF
TRBV14,TRBJ2-5,few,.,TGTGCCAGCAGCCAAGTAGGGGGAGAGACCCAGTACTTC,CASSQVGGETQYF
TRBV28,TRBJ2-5,.,.,TGTGCCAGCAATCCCCGCCAGGGTGGACAAGAGACCCAGTACTTC,CASNPRQGGQETQYF
TRBV5-8,TRBJ1-3,.,.,TGTGCCAGCAGCTTTGGGGGCGGTGGAAACACCATATATTTT,CASSFGGGGNTIYF
TRBV29-1,TRBJ2-7,.,.,TGCAGCGTTGGGGGACTTTCCAACTACGAGCAGTACTTC,CSVGGLSNYEQYF
TRBV19,TRBJ1-2,.,.,TGTGCCAGTAGTATAAGCGGCAACGGCGGTTTTGGCTACACCTTC,CASSISGNGGFGYTF
TRBV29-1,TRBJ1-1,.,TRBD1,TGCAGCGTTGCAGGGGGCATCACTGAAGCTTTCTTT,CSVAGGITEAFF
TRBV11-2,TRBJ2-2,.,.,TGTGCCAGCAGCAAGGGGGAGTTTGACACCGGGGAGCTGTTTTTT,CASSKGEFDTGELFF
TRBV5-4,TRBJ2-3,.,.,TGTGCCAGCAGCTTGGGGGACTTTAACACAGATACGCAGTATTTT,CASSLGDFNTDTQYF
TRBV7-6,TRBJ1-4,few,.,TGTGCCAGCACCAGACGGGAGGGCTCTAATGAAAAACTGTTTTTT,CASTRREGSNEKLFF
TRBV28,TRBJ2-5,.,TRBD2,TGTGCCAGCAGGGTGGGACTAGCGGGGGTCGGTGAGACCCAGTACTTC,CASRVGLAGVGETQYF
TRBV28,TRBJ1-2,.,TRBD1,TGTGCCAGCCGATCCCAGGGGGAAGAAGGCTACACCTTC,CASRSQGEEGYTF
TRBV28,TRBJ2-7,.,.,TGTGCCAGCAGTTTAACAGGATACGGCTACGAGCAGTACTTC,CASSLTGYGYEQYF
TRBV2,TRBJ1-5,.,.,TGTGCCAGCAGTGAAAAGCCTCTCGGGAGTCAGCCCCAGCATTTT,CASSEKPLGSQPQHF
TRBV6-2/TRBV6-3,TRBJ2-3,.,.,TGTGCCAGCAGTCCCGGCGGAGGGGTCACAGATACGCAGTATTTT,CASSPGGGVTDTQYF
TRBV5-5,TRBJ2-2,.,TRBD1,TGTGCCAGCAGCCCTTGGACAGGGGGAACCGGGGAGCTGTTTTTT,CASSPWTGGTGELFF
TRBV28,TRBJ2-5,.,.,TGTGCCAGCAGGACAATTACCCAAGAGACCCAGTACTTC,CASRTITQETQYF
TRBV28,TRBJ1-1,.,TRBD1,TGTGCCAGCAGTTCGCCGGGACAGGGACTGAACACTGAAGCTTTCTTT,CASSSPGQGLNTEAFF
TRBV30,TRBJ1-2,few,TRBD1,TGTGCCTGGAGTGTACAGGGGGACTATGGCTACACCTTC,CAWSVQGDYGYTF
TRBV5-6,TRBJ2-7,once,.,TGTGCCAGCAGCTTGAGCAGGTACGCCGAGCAGTACTTC,CASSLSRYAEQYF
TRBV5-4,TRBJ2-2,.,TRBD2,TGTGCCAGCAGCCCTGGGACTAGCGGGGGGACCGGGGAGCTGTTTTTT,CASSPGTSGGTGELFF
TRBV11-3,TRBJ2-3,.,.,TGTGCCAGCAGCTTAGATACTAGCACAGATACGCAGTATTTT,CASSLDTSTDTQYF
TRBV28,TRBJ2-1,.,TRBD1,TGTGCCAGCAGTTTTTTCAGGGGGCCAATAATAGGCAATGAGCAGTTCTTC,CASSFFRGPIIGNEQFF
TRBV3-1/TRBV3-2,TRBJ1-1,.,TRBD1,TGTGCCAGCAGCCAACCCGGACAGGCTGAAGCTTTCTTT,CASSQPGQAEAFF
TRBV6-2/TRBV6-3,TRBJ1-4,once,.,TGTGCCAGCAGTTACACCAGGGAATTGGCTGAAAAACTGTTTTTT,CASSYTRELAEKLFF
TRBV6-5,TRBJ1-1,.,.,TGTGCCAGCAGGCAACAGGGAGACACTGAAGCTTTCTTT,CASRQQGDTEAFF
TRBV15,TRBJ2-6,.,TRBD1,TGTGCCACCAGCAGAGAGCGCCCGTCTCGCGGGACAGGGATCGGTACTGGGGCCAACGTCCTGACTTTC,CATSRERPSRGTGIGTGANVLTF
TRBV2,TRBJ2-3,once,.,TGTGCCAGCAAAGCTAGCACAGATACGCAGTATTTT,CASKASTDTQYF
TRBV6-6,TRBJ1-5,.,.,TGTGCCAGCAGTGAGGTTAACCAGCCCCAGCATTTT,CASSEVNQPQHF
TRBV23-1,TRBJ2-1,.,TRBD2,TGCGCCAGCTTTCGACCGACTAGCACCGATGAGCAGTTCTTC,CASFRPTSTDEQFF
TRBV3-1/TRBV3-2,TRBJ2-1,.,TRBD1,TGTGCCAGCAGCCAACCTGACAGGGGGGATGAGCAGTTCTTC,CASSQPDRGDEQFF
TRBV28,TRBJ1-6,.,.,TGTGCCAGCAGGACGGGAGATTCACCCCTCCACTTT,CASRTGDSPLHF
TRBV9,TRBJ2-1,.,TRBD2,TGTGCCAGCAGCCCAGGGGGGCTAGCGGGGAACAATGAGCAGTTCTTC,CASSPGGLAGNNEQFF
TRBV9,TRBJ1-2,.,.,TGTGCCAGCAGCTCGAACTATGGCTACACCTTC,CASSSNYGYTF
TRBV18,TRBJ2-6,once,TRBD1,TGTGCCAGCTCACCACCGTTGGGACAGGGGGCGAGTGGGGCCAACGTCCTGACTTTC,CASSPPLGQGASGANVLTF
TRBV4-3,TRBJ2-1,.,TRBD2,TGCGCCAGCAGCCACGGATGGACCCGGACTAGGAGTAATGAGCAGTTCTTC,CASSHGWTRTRSNEQFF
TRBV3-1/TRBV3-2,TRBJ1-6,.,.,TGTGCCAGCAGCCAAGTATCGGGGGAGTCACCCCTCCACTTT,CASSQVSGESPLHF
TRBV24-1,TRBJ2-5,.,TRBD2,TGTGCCACCAGTGATCCCAGCGGGGGGGAAGAGACCCAGTACTTC,CATSDPSGGEETQYF